A selection of T cell receptor beta chains follows, all from one sample in a study of T cells after yellow fever vaccination. Each CDR3 protein gets one entry after TCRdb re-called the 5' RACE reads with MiXCR. This sample has about 130,000 distinct CDR3 sequences; almost 9% occur once, and the top ten carry 40%. The sequencing here drew on CD8+ T cells sorted from PBMCs, taken on the day of the yellow fever booster vaccination. These receptors were obtained from a man younger than 35 who received the YFV17D yellow fever vaccine. The CDR3 runs from the conserved cysteine through the conserved F or W. The listing skips clone size in some rows; elsewhere it reads once, few, many or a size class.

v_gene	abundance	j_gene	CDR3aa
TRBV6-2/TRBV6-3	few	TRBJ2-5	CASTLTSEGETQYF
TRBV20-1	once	TRBJ1-2	CSARDSGNYGYTF
TRBV4-1	few	TRBJ2-3	CASSQASDTQYF
TRBV10-3	NA	TRBJ2-3	CAINNGQGLSDTQYF
TRBV29-1	few	TRBJ2-7	CSAGRPNLYEQYF
TRBV29-1	few	TRBJ1-1	CSVHRMNTEAFF
TRBV19	NA	TRBJ1-1	CASSGTGLGTEAFF
TRBV7-6	NA	TRBJ2-1	CASSLAGGGPTDEQFF
TRBV9	few	TRBJ2-3	CASSVDGGGATDTQYF
TRBV25-1	NA	TRBJ2-5	CASSGQGPQETQYF
TRBV12-3/TRBV12-4	few	TRBJ1-2	CASSSTGVSYGYTF
TRBV7-9	NA	TRBJ1-3	CASSASDRAAGNTIYF
TRBV6-2/TRBV6-3	many	TRBJ2-1	CASSPSMSSYNEQFF
TRBV7-2	many	TRBJ2-1	CASSFWTGGTYNEQFF
TRBV6-2/TRBV6-3	few	TRBJ1-5	CASRRWDRREPQHF
TRBV10-3	many	TRBJ2-7	CAISESGQGFYEQYF